The 10 T cell receptor beta chains presented below share a single source sample, sequenced in a study of shared clonotypes between healthy human individuals. The method was immunoSEQ multiplex PCR; TCRdb's version includes in-frame clones alone and lacks a portion of them. This table holds around 2.1 million clones, about 93% found once. Naivety among CD8 cells was defined by CD45RO negativity and positive CCR7 selection, thereby excluding terminally differentiated effector memory CD45RA+ cells. The sequenced sample consisted of naive CD8+ T cells from PBMCs. The origin of the receptors is a man between 18 and 29 years old in good health. Some clones in this sample may be carry-over from other donors' samples.

The chain uses TRBV7-9 and TRBJ2-7, with D possibly being TRBD1 (6 bases). This CDR3 contains 14 residues. Per germline, CDR1 SEHNR and CDR2 FQNEAQ (reference sequence). The V and J ends lost 6 bases and 2 bases respectively, with 14 bases between them. In DNA form, the CDR3 reads TGTGCCAGCAGTCCCGACAGGCATGCCTACGAGCAGTACTTC. It is translated as CASSPDRHAYEQYF.

The chain has TRBV5-6 and TRBJ1-1, with a weak D call TRBD1 (5 bases). This CDR3 comprises 14 residues. The germline gives CDR1 SGHDT, CDR2 YYEEEE. Trimming left V 1 base short and J 1 base short, with 8 bases between. The CDR3 loop is CASSLYQGNTEAFF. DNA for the CDR3: TGTGCCAGCAGCTTGTATCAGGGGAACACTGAAGCTTTCTTT.

The chain recombines TRBV2 with TRBJ1-4, with D unresolved. Germline V gives CDR1 SNHLY, CDR2 FYNNEI. The V and J ends lost 8 bases and 4 bases respectively, with 5 bases between them. This CDR3 comprises 11 residues. CDR3 in amino acids: CASVDNEKLFF. Here the CDR3 DNA reads TGTGCCAGCGTCGATAATGAAAAACTGTTTTTT.

CDR3 sequence: CASSLEYAGANVLTF. For the CDR3, the DNA is TGTGCCAGCAGCTTAGAATATGCCGGGGCCAACGTCCTGACTTTC. The J gene is TRBJ2-6, the V gene TRBV7-3; D unclear. Germline V gene lookup returns CDR1 SGHTA and CDR2 FQGTGA. This CDR3 region has 15 residues. V lost 2 bases to trimming and J lost 4 bases, with 9 bases between them.

This chain joins TRBV19 and TRBJ1-5; the D gene is possibly TRBD1 (6 bases). Germline assignment: CDR1 LNHDA and CDR2 SQIVND (reference sequence). The CDR3 has 14 amino acids. V lost 3 bases and J lost 4, with 10 bases in between. CDR3 coding DNA: TGTGCCAGTAGTATCAGGGACATGAATCAGCCCCAGCATTTT. Translating gives CASSIRDMNQPQHF.

The V call is TRBV7-3, the J call TRBJ2-6; D remains unclear. CDR1 is SGHTA, CDR2 FQGTGA, per germline. CDR3 size: 17 residues. V lost 5 bases to trimming and J lost 0 bases, with 14 bases between them. Written as DNA, the CDR3 is TGTGCCAGCAGCCCCCTAGGACCGAGCTCTGGGGCCAACGTCCTGACTTTC. Its protein is CASSPLGPSSGANVLTF. Supplemented by reference TRBV7-3 and TRBJ2-6, the full variable domain reads GAGVSQTPSNKVTEKGKYVELRCDPISGHTALYWYRQSLGQGPEFLIYFQGTGAADDSGLPNDRFFAVRPEGSVSTLKIQRTERGDSAVYLCASSPLGPSSGANVLTFGAGSRLTVL.

This clone was seen a single time. The rearrangement uses TRBV28 and TRBJ2-5; no clear D gene. This CDR3 contains 11 residues. The ends were cut back, 5 bases at V and 4 bases at J, with 5 bases in the middle. Germline values: CDR1 MDHEN, CDR2 SYDVKM. CDR3 nucleotide sequence: TGTGCCAGCAGTCCCTCAGAGACCCAGTACTTC. The encoded protein is CASSPSETQYF.

This rearrangement joins TRBV9 to TRBJ1-5; 10 bases fit TRBD1. V lost 4 bases to trimming and J lost 0 bases; unmatched junction nucleotides: 7. CDR1 is SGDLS and CDR2 is YYNGEE in the germline V gene. CDR3 length equals 17 residues. The CDR3 DNA sequence: TGTGCCAGCAGCTTGGGACAGGGGTTGGATAGCAATCAGCCCCAGCATTTT. It is translated as CASSLGQGLDSNQPQHF.

This chain connects TRBV19 to TRBJ2-5; 7 bases are a match to TRBD1. Germline V lookup: CDR1 LNHDA, CDR2 SQIVND (reference sequence). V gave up 5 bases and J gave up 3 bases; unmatched junction bases: 9. The CDR3 loop spans 15 amino acids. DNA for the CDR3: TGTGCCAGTAGTGCTCCGGGACAGAGAAAAGAGACCCAGTACTTC. Translated, it gives CASSAPGQRKETQYF.

The rearrangement uses TRBV18 and TRBJ2-3; D unclear. CDR3 length equals 14 residues. Germline V gene lookup returns CDR1 KGHSH and CDR2 LQKENI. V dropped 5 bases and J dropped 0 bases, with 9 bases sitting between them. CDR3 sequence (DNA): TGTGCCAGCTCAAGGGTACCTAGCACAGATACGCAGTATTTT. It encodes CASSRVPSTDTQYF.